This TCR beta chain was found in a study of shared clonotypes between healthy human individuals. CDR3 length: 15 residues. CDR1 is SGHRS and CDR2 is YFSETQ in the germline V gene. V lost 0 bases and J 1 base, leaving 7 bases between the germline ends. TCRdb's table, derived via immunoSEQ multiplex PCR, lists solely in-frame clones and lacks some. The sample carries approximately 240,000 clones, 50% to 80% recorded once. General study findings and limits: Large sequencing depth failed to make sorted-subset sequencing complete, rarefaction showed.

The table lists this clone with a few counts. The antigen is undetermined. All donors qualified as healthy HIV-negative adults and had experienced no recent acute infections or vaccinations. Those who donated, Caucasian adults without exception, all lived in Nashville, Tennessee. This clonotype was obtained from a man younger than 40 in good health. Sequenced sample: memory CD4+ T cells sorted from blood. The subset was: CD45RA-negative fraction. This chain connects TRBV5-1 to TRBJ2-2, with no clear D. The DNA for the CDR3 is TGCGCCAGCAGCTTGGAGGAGAGGAACACCGGGGAGCTGTTTTTT. It specifies CASSLEERNTGELFF.